The 5 T cell receptor beta chains below come from one sample, sequenced in a study of blood T cell repertoires in COVID-19. The method was immunoSEQ multiplex PCR; TCRdb's version includes in-frame clones alone and lacks a portion of them. The sample comprises about 14,000 clones, approximately 73% of which are singletons, and 20% to 25% rests with the top ten. Sequences were obtained from peripheral blood. All receptors come from a boy between 2 and 15 years old with active or convalescent COVID-19.

The chain is built from TRBV19 and TRBJ1-1; 9 bases are a match to TRBD1. Germline V gene data show CDR1 as LNHDA and CDR2 as SQIVND (reference sequence). This CDR3 is 15 amino acids long. V lost 4 bases, J lost 2 bases, and 5 bases stayed unmatched. CDR3 in DNA: TGTGCCAGTAGTAAAACAGGGGGCGGTAACACTGAAGCTTTCTTT. Its protein is CASSKTGGGNTEAFF.

The J gene is TRBJ1-1, the V gene TRBV19, with D possibly TRBD1 on 5 matching bases. This CDR3 has 15 amino acids. Trimming shortened V by 7 bases and J by 4 bases, and 19 bases separated the two germline ends. Germline loops: CDR1 LNHDA, CDR2 SQIVND (reference sequence). The CDR3: CASIPGGRAGTEAFF. The CDR3 DNA reads as TGTGCCAGTATTCCCGGGGGAAGGGCAGGCACTGAAGCTTTCTTT.

This sequence joins TRBV28 and TRBJ1-4; no reliable D call. CDR3 length: 10 amino acids. V was trimmed by 10 bases and J by 7 bases, leaving 7 bases between them. Germline V gene data show CDR1 as MDHEN and CDR2 as SYDVKM. The CDR3 DNA follows: TGTGCCACCCATAGTGAAAAACTGTTTTTT. Protein product: CATHSEKLFF.

The gene calls are TRBV5-1 and TRBJ2-3, with 8 bases identical to TRBD2. There are 15 residues in the CDR3. Germline assignment: CDR1 SGHRS and CDR2 YFSETQ. With 5 bases clipped from V and 5 bases from J, the junction kept 10 bases outside the gene matches. The CDR3 nucleotides are TGCGCCAGCAGAGCCAGCGGGAGTGGAGTAGATACGCAGTATTTT. Encoded protein: CASRASGSGVDTQYF.

The chain is built from TRBV9 and TRBJ2-1; D possibly corresponds to TRBD2 (6 bases). Trimming removed 1 base at V and 3 bases at J, with 11 bases between. The V gene's germline CDR1 is SGDLS and CDR2 YYNGEE. CDR3 length: 15 amino acids. The CDR3 loop is CASSVLGGNYNEQFF. CDR3 DNA: TGTGCCAGCAGCGTACTCGGGGGAAACTACAATGAGCAGTTCTTC.